These T cell receptor beta chains were read from a single sample in a study of T cells in localized non-small cell lung cancer. Data came from immunoSEQ multiplex PCR; TCRdb stores just in-frame clones and leaves some out. The table has under 95,000 clones, 80% seen once. The source material was peripheral blood, sampled before any cancer treatment. Receptors originate from a female donor older than 55 with stage I lung adenocarcinoma. CDR3s include the opening cysteine and the closing phenylalanine or tryptophan. D genes are given only for firm matches. Size values are once, few and many counts, or a class for expanded clones, and some rows have none.

v_gene	j_gene	d_gene	abundance	CDR3nt	CDR3aa
TRBV7-9	TRBJ2-1	TRBD2	.	TGTGCCAGCAGCCTACGACTAGCGGTCAATGAGCAGTTCTTC	CASSLRLAVNEQFF
TRBV7-9	TRBJ2-5	TRBD1	.	TGTGCCAGCAGCTCCCGTTTCAGGGGGCTCCAAGAGACCCAGTACTTC	CASSSRFRGLQETQYF
TRBV5-4	TRBJ2-7	.	once	TGTGCCAGCGCGAACAGCTACGAGCAGTACTTC	CASANSYEQYF
TRBV7-2	TRBJ2-3	TRBD1	.	TGTGCCAGCAGCGTAACAGGGGCCACTGGCACAGATACGCAGTATTTT	CASSVTGATGTDTQYF
TRBV19	TRBJ2-1	TRBD1	once	TGTGCCAGTCACCCCGACAGGGGCAATGAGCAGTTCTTC	CASHPDRGNEQFF
TRBV4-3	TRBJ2-1	.	.	TGCGCCAGCAGCCACGGAACAGGTTACAATGAGCAGTTCTTC	CASSHGTGYNEQFF
TRBV10-3	TRBJ1-1	.	.	TGTGCCACCTCAGTTAGCCCCTACACTGAAGCTTTCTTT	CATSVSPYTEAFF
TRBV19	TRBJ1-1	.	.	TGTGCCAGTAGTATTCGGGCTAGTACTGAAGCTTTCTTT	CASSIRASTEAFF
TRBV7-9	TRBJ2-7	TRBD1	.	TGTGCCAGCAGCCCACCGGGACAGGCAGCCTACGAGCAGTACTTC	CASSPPGQAAYEQYF
TRBV5-6	TRBJ1-5	.	.	TGTGCCAGCAGCTTGACAGGGAGAGGCAATCAGCCCCAGCATTTT	CASSLTGRGNQPQHF
TRBV30	TRBJ1-1	.	.	TGTGCCTGGAGTCTAACCAGGGTCACTGAAGCTTTCTTT	CAWSLTRVTEAFF
TRBV29-1	TRBJ2-1	.	.	TGCAGCGTCGAAGAGGATGAGCAGTTCTTC	CSVEEDEQFF
TRBV5-4	TRBJ2-5	TRBD1	.	TGTGCCAGCAGCGACCCGACAGGGGGCGTTGAGACCCAGTACTTC	CASSDPTGGVETQYF
TRBV9	TRBJ2-1	TRBD2	.	TGTGCCAGCAGCGTAGTCGGGGGGGAAGACAATGAGCAGTTCTTC	CASSVVGGEDNEQFF
TRBV6-1	TRBJ2-7	.	.	TGTGCCAGCAGTGAATCGGGCAGGGGCTACGAGCAGTACTTC	CASSESGRGYEQYF
TRBV5-1	TRBJ2-3	TRBD2	.	TGCGCCAGCAGCCCGGGGACTAGCCGTACAGATACGCAGTATTTT	CASSPGTSRTDTQYF
TRBV5-6	TRBJ2-4	.	.	TGTGCCAGCAGCTTGGCCGCTACGGGGTATCAAAACATTCAGTACTTC	CASSLAATGYQNIQYF
TRBV2	TRBJ1-2	.	.	TGTGCCAGCAGTGATCTCTATGGCTACACCTTC	CASSDLYGYTF
TRBV28	TRBJ2-2	.	.	TGTGCCAGCAGTTCTCCATGGGCAGGGAACACCGGGGAGCTGTTTTTT	CASSSPWAGNTGELFF
TRBV5-6	TRBJ2-7	.	.	TGTGCCAGTCACAGACGGGGTCATTGGGGGCAGTACTTC	CASHRRGHWGQYF
TRBV29-1	TRBJ2-5	.	.	TGCAGCGCACAGGTAGCAGAGACCCAGTACTTC	CSAQVAETQYF
TRBV6-5	TRBJ1-1	.	.	TGTGCCAGCAAGAAAGGGCTGAACACTGAAGCTTTCTTT	CASKKGLNTEAFF
TRBV19	TRBJ1-2	TRBD1	.	TGTGCCAGTAGGGAGACAGGGGAGGTCTATGGCTACACCTTC	CASRETGEVYGYTF
TRBV7-9	TRBJ2-7	.	.	TGTGCCAGCAGCTTAGAAGGGGCGGGCGAGCAGTACTTC	CASSLEGAGEQYF
TRBV30	TRBJ1-1	TRBD1	few	TGTGCCTGGAGTGTAAGGACAGGATTGAACACTGAAGCTTTCTTT	CAWSVRTGLNTEAFF
TRBV7-2	TRBJ2-7	.	once	TGTGCCAGCAGCTTAAAGGGGCAGGGTCACGAGCAGTACTTC	CASSLKGQGHEQYF
TRBV10-2	TRBJ2-1	.	.	TGCGCCAGCGGAGACAGGAGCGTTGAGCAGTTCTTC	CASGDRSVEQFF
TRBV28	TRBJ2-7	TRBD2	.	TGTGCCAGCAGTTGGACTAGCGGGAACTACGAGCAGTACTTC	CASSWTSGNYEQYF
TRBV18	TRBJ1-6	TRBD1	.	TGTGCCAGCTCACCCGAGACAGGGGAGCAATCACCCCTCCACTTT	CASSPETGEQSPLHF
TRBV10-2	TRBJ2-7	TRBD1	.	TGCGCCAGCATTCTCCCCGACAGGGGACTCTACGAGCAGTACTTC	CASILPDRGLYEQYF
TRBV29-1	TRBJ1-6	.	.	TGCAGCGTTAATTTCGGGCTTAATTCACCCCTCCACTTT	CSVNFGLNSPLHF
TRBV19	TRBJ1-5	TRBD1	.	TGTGCCAGTGCGAACCCGGACAGGGTCGGGAATCAGCCCCAGCATTTT	CASANPDRVGNQPQHF
TRBV6-1	TRBJ2-1	TRBD1	.	TGTGCCAGCAGTGTCCGGACAGGGGAAAGTGAGCAGTTCTTC	CASSVRTGESEQFF
TRBV4-2	TRBJ1-5	.	.	TGTGCCAGCAGCCAAGGATTCGGGGGGAACAATCAGCCCCAGCATTTT	CASSQGFGGNNQPQHF
TRBV9	TRBJ1-1	.	.	TGTGCCAGCAGCCCGCAACGGCGGAACACTGAAGCTTTCTTT	CASSPQRRNTEAFF
TRBV21-1	TRBJ2-5	.	few	TGTGCCAGCAGCTTCCGCCCGGGACAGGGGGGACGAGAGACCCAGTACTTC	CASSFRPGQGGRETQYF
TRBV20-1	TRBJ2-5	.	few	TGCAGTGCTAGGAGTTCCGAGACCCAGTACTTC	CSARSSETQYF
TRBV6-5	TRBJ1-1	.	.	TGTGCCAGCAGTTACTCCAGGAGGGATGGGGCTTTCTTT	CASSYSRRDGAFF
TRBV28	TRBJ2-3	.	.	TGTGCCAGCAGTTTTGACAGGCGCACAGATACGCAGTATTTT	CASSFDRRTDTQYF
TRBV2	TRBJ1-1	.	.	TGTGCCAGCAGTGAATCAGGGGTCACTGAAGCTTTCTTT	CASSESGVTEAFF
TRBV7-2	TRBJ2-7	.	.	TGTGCCAGCAGCCCCGCCTACGAGCAGTACTTC	CASSPAYEQYF